This TCR beta chain was sequenced in a study of identical twins (TCRdb year 2016). General notes on the study: To test whether fetal clonotypes persist, this study deep-sequenced TCR alpha and beta repertoires from monozygotic twins, from unrelated adults of various ages, and from cord blood. To rule out contamination, the twin experiments were replicated at different times with different library preparation protocols.

Overall study results and their limits: Conclusions relied on cross-sectional statistical analysis, since the same donors could not be followed over many years. Recombination models systematically underestimated out-of-frame TCR alpha sharing in monozygotic twins but agreed with sharing between unrelated individuals. In beta out-of-frame sequences, excess twin sharing was weaker, because having fewer shared sequences lowered the signal-to-noise ratio. Invariant T cells such as MAIT and iNKT could partly confound zero-insertion analyses, although diverse VJ usage argued against such confounding for most clonotypes. Abundant cord blood beta clonotypes had fewer insertions, young adult naive repertoires showed a similar but weaker trend, and memory repertoires showed no such trend. Out-of-frame TCR alpha sequences shared between twins showed an excess of low generation-probability sequences compared with coincidental sharing between unrelated individuals.

Every donor was a healthy Caucasian. The twin cohort comprised three pairs of female monozygotic twins, all aged roughly 18 to 30 years. Positive isolation kits from Invitrogen were used to isolate the CD4+ and CD8+ T cell populations. Library preparation was by 5' RACE. The instrument given in TCRdb is Illumina HiSeq 2000. A universal primer binding site was introduced by template switching, and a unique molecular identifier was present in the final cDNA, enabling accurate counting of TCR cDNA molecules. Specific primers in the conserved constant-segment region were used to synthesize first-strand cDNA for TCR alpha and beta chains. To control for contamination, every cDNA library carried two barcodes: a SMART-Mk sample barcode plus Illumina barcodes. TruSeq adapter sequences, together with Illumina sample barcodes, were added in two successive PCR steps. Sequencing of the TCR alpha and beta cDNA libraries was done on the Illumina HiSeq platform using custom primers. As for the original processing: Unique molecular identifiers were extracted from raw reads with MiGEC, and CDR3 positions were determined with MiXCR. For each individual, recombination models were inferred using an EM algorithm with the repgenHMM and IGoR tools. Shared clonotypes were analyzed with the tcR package in R, and sharing was normalized by the product of cloneset sizes. To study raw recombination without the effects of thymic and clonal selection, out-of-frame nonproductive sequences were analyzed. TCRdb reran the public reads through fastp at Q25 and MiXCR, keeping productive beta chains. Each record represents a unique CDR3 protein, reported with the most common genes and DNA among its rows. TCRdb, rather than the study authors, made the V and J calls. Across this sample there are 460,000 or so distinct CDR3 sequences, with 14% seen only once. The ten top clones hold over 0.5% of the sample.

Remarks on this clonotype: There is no known antigen for this receptor. Base-call qualities are not available, and no considerably larger clone is one nucleotide away.

These data were likewise used in another study, on yellow fever vaccine responses in identical twins. As noted in the second study: According to the authors, the vaccine-induced T cell response in identical twins seemed to be partly convergent and partly specific to each individual. The study precisely tracked vaccine-responding T cell clones in identical twins.

Material: CD4+ T cells sorted from blood. The receptor was derived from a woman aged 18-29 years in good health.

At the DNA level, the sequence is TGCAGCGTTGCGTTAGCGGGACGGTGGGAGACCCAGTACTTC. Its coded protein is CSVALAGRWETQYF. The rearranged segments are TRBV29-1 and TRBJ2-5, and 8 bases in between align with TRBD2. The germline V gene gives CDR1 as SQVTM and CDR2 as ANQGSEA. Counted from cysteine to phenylalanine, this CDR3 has 14 amino acids. The DNA shown is the 42-base CDR3, in frame from base 1. From V the trimming removes 4 bases and from J it removes 5 bases, while the gene matches leave 9 bases of the junction unaccounted for.